One and the same sample provided the 9 T cell receptor beta chains below, sequenced in a study of blood T cell repertoires in COVID-19. This table comes from immunoSEQ multiplex PCR, and its TCRdb copy is limited to in-frame clones, with some not included. The table shows 70,000 to 90,000 clones, with 88% occurring only once. Sequenced: peripheral blood. The receptors were sampled from a man aged 45 to 65 with acute or convalescent COVID-19.

This clone showed up just a few times. The chain carries TRBV15 and TRBJ1-2, with 10 bases lining up with TRBD1. The ends lost 5 bases at V and 8 bases at J; junction bases unmatched: 8. The germline V gene encodes CDR1 LNHNV and CDR2 YYDKDF (reference sequence). The CDR3 loop spans 14 amino acids. For the CDR3, the DNA is TGTGCCACCAGCGGGACAGGGGACCTATACGGCTACACCTTC. Translating gives CATSGTGDLYGYTF.

The V call is TRBV29-1, the J call TRBJ2-5, with D uncertain. From germline, CDR1 is SQVTM and CDR2 ANQGSEA. The V end was cut by 3 bases, the J end by 0 bases, with 5 bases between. CDR3 size: 12 residues. The DNA of the CDR3 is TGCAGCGTTGACCTGTACCAAGAGACCCAGTACTTC. This encodes CSVDLYQETQYF.

The V gene is TRBV7-3, the J gene TRBJ1-2; TRBD1 is a possible D gene (5 bases). CDR1 and CDR2 (germline): SGHTA, FQGTGA. This CDR3 has 16 amino acids. V lost 3 bases, J lost 0 bases, and 14 bases lay in between. The CDR3 DNA reads TGTGCCAGCAGCTTGGGGGGACCACCTACTAACTATGGCTACACCTTC. It is translated as CASSLGGPPTNYGYTF.

The chain employs TRBV7-9 and TRBJ2-2, with 8 bases matching TRBD1. J lost 1 base, V lost 5 bases, and 3 bases had no gene match. The CDR3 runs 15 residues. Germline-derived CDR1 and CDR2 are SEHNR and FQNEAQ (reference sequence). The CDR3 loop is CASSETGGNTGELFF. The CDR3 DNA follows: TGTGCCAGCAGCGAAACAGGGGGGAACACCGGGGAGCTGTTTTTT.

This chain uses TRBV3-1 (or the pseudogene TRBV3-2) with TRBJ2-5, with 11 nucleotides matching TRBD1. The CDR3 is 17 amino acids. The V gene end was trimmed by 0 bases and the J gene end by 4 bases; junction bases not matched to a gene: 7. Germline-derived CDR1 and CDR2 are LGHDT and YNNKEL (reference sequence). The CDR3 nucleotides are TGTGCCAGCAGCCAAGATCGAGGGGGACAGGGGGGAGAGACCCAGTACTTC. Encoded protein: CASSQDRGGQGGETQYF.

The CDR3 bases are TGTGCCTGGAGCGGCAGGGCGAGCACCGGGGAGCTGTTTTTT. It yields the protein CAWSGRASTGELFF. The chain has TRBV30 and TRBJ2-2; a possible D gene is TRBD1 (5 bases). The CDR3 totals 14 residues. Germline assignment: CDR1 GTSNPN and CDR2 SVGIG (reference sequence). Trimming took off 3 bases at V and 4 bases at J, with 12 bases between the two ends.

The CDR3 coding sequence is TGTGCCAGCAGTAGACAGCTGAACACTGAAGCTTTCTTT. Residues: CASSRQLNTEAFF. The V and J genes are TRBV11-2 and TRBJ1-1; maybe TRBD1 (5 bases). V lost 6 bases and J 0 bases, leaving 8 bases between the germline ends. Germline V gene lookup returns CDR1 SGHAT and CDR2 FQNNGV. The CDR3 extends over 13 amino acids.

Here the CDR3 reads CASSVGGGIPSGANVLTF. The CDR3 DNA is TGTGCCAGCAGCGTAGGGGGGGGAATCCCCTCTGGGGCCAACGTCCTGACTTTC. The chain carries TRBV9 and TRBJ2-6; 7 bases are shared with TRBD2. CDR1 SGDLS and CDR2 YYNGEE come from the germline V gene. The CDR3 sequence is 18 residues long. V gave up 0 bases and J gave up 0 bases; unmatched junction bases: 6.

J is TRBJ2-5 and V is TRBV5-1, with 7 positions matching TRBD1. Trimming cost V 4 bases and J 2 bases; bases outside gene matches: 8. Germline CDR1 reads SGHRS; CDR2 reads YFSETQ. The CDR3 runs 15 residues. The CDR3 region has the DNA TGCGCCAGCAGCCCGGGGCGGACAGGACAAGAGACCCAGTACTTC. It is translated as CASSPGRTGQETQYF.